A single sample gave rise to the 30 T cell receptor beta chains below, sequenced in a study of T cells after yellow fever vaccination. MiXCR was run by TCRdb on the 5' RACE reads, yielding one entry per CDR3 protein. The sample holds some 350,000 distinct CDR3 sequences; approximately 5.7% are singletons and the top ten take approximately 15%. Sequencing was performed on PBMCs, taken 5 days after the yellow fever booster vaccination. The origin of the receptors is a man aged 25-45 years who received the YFV17D yellow fever vaccine.

The J gene is TRBJ2-7, the V gene TRBV27; no firm D call. The CDR3 runs to 15 residues. With 7 bases removed from V and 2 bases from J, the gap between germline ends came to 18 bases. Germline assignment: CDR1 MNHEY and CDR2 SMNVEV (reference sequence). CDR3 region: CASTPPFLGTYEQYF. The CDR3 DNA follows: TGTGCCAGCACGCCCCCCTTCTTAGGAACCTACGAGCAGTACTTC.

This clonotype has a handful of counts. This sequence joins TRBV18 and TRBJ1-2; 7 bases match TRBD1. This CDR3 comprises 14 residues. The germline gives CDR1 KGHSH, CDR2 LQKENI. Trimming removed 3 bases from V and 6 bases from J; junction bases left unmatched: 7. The DNA of the CDR3 is TGTGCCAGCTCACCGAATCAGGGGGAAGATGGCTACACCTTC. Protein product: CASSPNQGEDGYTF. Full variable domain (outside the CDR3, taken from reference TRBV18 and TRBJ1-2): NAGVMQNPRHLVRRRGQEARLRCSPMKGHSHVYWYRQLPEEGLKFMVYLQKENIIDESGMPKERFSAEFPKEGPSILRIQQVVRGDSAAYFCASSPNQGEDGYTFGSGTRLTVV.

The gene calls are TRBV30 and TRBJ2-3, with 12 bases identical to TRBD2. Germline trimming cut 2 bases from V and 1 base from J; bases unmatched to any gene: 7. This CDR3 is 17 amino acids long. Germline values: CDR1 GTSNPN, CDR2 SVGIG (reference sequence). The CDR3 bases are TGTGCCTGGAGTATCGGACTAGCGGGAATTCGCACAGATACGCAGTATTTT. Encoded protein: CAWSIGLAGIRTDTQYF.

This clonotype was seen only a few times. V is TRBV6-5 and J is TRBJ2-3, with a weak D call TRBD1 (5 bases). The CDR3 spans 15 residues. V lost 0 bases and J 6 bases, leaving 13 bases between the germline ends. CDR1 is MNHEY and CDR2 is SVGAGI in the germline V gene. In DNA form, the CDR3 reads TGTGCCAGCAGTTACTCCCGCAGGGTGGCGGATACGCAGTATTTT. This encodes CASSYSRRVADTQYF.

V and J are TRBV12-5 and TRBJ2-2; 14 positions agree with TRBD2. The CDR3 is made up of 18 amino acids. Looked up from germline, CDR1 is LGHNT and CDR2 is FRNRAP. Written as DNA, the CDR3 is TGTGCCTGCTCCCACCCGGGACTAGCGGGAGCTGTGACCGGGGAGCTGTTTTTT. It codes for CACSHPGLAGAVTGELFF.

The sample holds a few counts of this clonotype. Relative to the germline gene, one junction end is altered; a read error may explain this. This rearrangement joins TRBV9 to TRBJ2-7; D ambiguous. The CDR3 length is 8 residues. The V gene's germline CDR1 is SGDLS and CDR2 YYNGEE. CDR3 protein: CASSVYRF. The CDR3 DNA reads as TGTGCCAGCAGCGTATACCGCTTC.

The J gene is TRBJ1-4, the V gene TRBV20-1, with D perhaps TRBD1 (6 bases). The CDR3 length is 12 residues. Germline V gene lookup returns CDR1 DFQATT and CDR2 SNEGSKA (reference sequence). Trimming took 8 bases from V and 7 from J, leaving 14 bases between them. In DNA form, the CDR3 reads TGCAGTCCCAGGACAGTTGGTGAAAAACTGTTTTTT. It is translated as CSPRTVGEKLFF.

This clonotype was observed a few times. V and J are TRBV6-5 and TRBJ2-2; the D is unclear. Trimming removed 0 bases from V and 4 bases from J, with 15 bases in between. Germline V gene data show CDR1 as MNHEY and CDR2 as SVGAGI. This CDR3 is built from 17 residues. DNA of the CDR3: TGTGCCAGCAGTTACTCGAATTTTTGGGTTTCCACCGGGGAGCTGTTTTTT. It specifies CASSYSNFWVSTGELFF.

This clonotype has just a few counts. The chain uses TRBV28 and TRBJ2-7; 7 bases map to TRBD1. The germline V gene has CDR1 MDHEN and CDR2 SYDVKM. V dropped 3 bases and J dropped 1; count of bases not matched to a gene: 6. This CDR3 is 15 amino acids long. CDR3 DNA sequence: TGTGCCAGCAGTTTCCCTGGGACAGTTTCCTACGAGCAGTACTTC. It is translated as CASSFPGTVSYEQYF. The full variable domain, completed using reference TRBV28 and TRBJ2-7, is DVKVTQSSRYLVKRTGEKVFLECVQDMDHENMFWYRQDPGLGLRLIYFSYDVKMKEKGDIPEGYSVSREKKERFSLILESASTNQTSMYLCASSFPGTVSYEQYFGPGTRLTVT.

This clonotype was seen ten or more times. This rearrangement joins TRBV7-2 to TRBJ1-1; D is unresolved. Germline loops: CDR1 SGHTA, CDR2 FQGNSA. V dropped 1 base and J dropped 0 bases, with 9 bases sitting between them. This CDR3 comprises 15 residues. CDR3 amino acids: CASSLVGRVNTEAFF. The CDR3 DNA follows: TGTGCCAGCAGCTTAGTAGGGAGGGTGAACACTGAAGCTTTCTTT.

This clonotype showed up just a few times. V is TRBV19 and J is TRBJ2-2, with unresolved D. V was shortened by 4 bases and J by 5 bases, with 23 bases between the two germline ends. The germline CDR1 and CDR2 sequences are LNHDA and SQIVND (reference sequence). The CDR3 spans 18 residues. The CDR3 nucleotides read TGTGCCAGTAGTAGATTGGCGAGCTCCCGAAGGGCGACCGGGGAGCTGTTTTTT. Amino acids: CASSRLASSRRATGELFF. The whole variable domain, remainder taken from reference TRBV19 and TRBJ2-2, is DGGITQSPKYLFRKEGQNVTLSCEQNLNHDAMYWYRQDPGQGLRLIYYSQIVNDFQKGDIAEGYSVSREKKESFPLTVTSAQKNPTAFYLCASSRLASSRRATGELFFGEGSRLTVL.

The chain joins TRBV20-1 to TRBJ2-3; 9 bases map to TRBD2. Germline assignment: CDR1 DFQATT and CDR2 SNEGSKA (reference sequence). The CDR3 length is 15 residues. V lost 5 bases to trimming and J lost 4 bases; unmatched junction nucleotides: 10. CDR3 DNA: TGCAGTGCTCCCTCGGGCGGGAGGGCCGCAGATACGCAGTATTTT. It translates to CSAPSGGRAADTQYF.

This clonotype occurred a few times. The chain carries TRBV7-2 and TRBJ2-7, with D perhaps TRBD1 or TRBD2 (6 bases each). This CDR3 is 14 amino acids long. CDR1 is SGHTA and CDR2 is FQGNSA in the germline V gene. The V gene lost 5 bases and the J gene lost 2 bases, with 13 bases spanning the gap. CDR3 sequence (DNA): TGTGCCAGCAGCATCGGGGGCCCTACCTACGAGCAGTACTTC. Translation: CASSIGGPTYEQYF. The full variable domain, in which reference TRBV7-2 and TRBJ2-7 provide the parts outside the CDR3, is GAGVSQSPSNKVTEKGKDVELRCDPISGHTALYWYRQSLGQGLEFLIYFQGNSAPDKSGLPSDRFSAERTGGSVSTLTIQRTQQEDSAVYLCASSIGGPTYEQYFGPGTRLTVT.

This clonotype occurred many times. This chain links TRBV6-1 with TRBJ2-1; D gene uncertain. Trimming shortened V by 6 bases and J by 0 bases, and 12 bases separated the two germline ends. The CDR3 has 15 amino acids. Per the germline V gene, CDR1 is MNHNS and CDR2 is SASEGT. Here the CDR3 reads CASSNDWSSYNEQFF. In DNA form, the CDR3 reads TGTGCCAGCAGCAACGACTGGAGCTCCTACAATGAGCAGTTCTTC.

This clonotype occurred a few times. This sequence joins TRBV24-1 and TRBJ2-5, with a possible D match to TRBD1 (5 bases). The germline CDR1 and CDR2 sequences are KGHDR and SFDVKD. V was clipped by 9 bases and J by 3 bases, with 7 bases between them. CDR3 length: 11 residues. This chain's CDR3 is CATAREETQYF. As DNA, the CDR3 is TGTGCCACCGCCAGGGAAGAGACCCAGTACTTC.

This clonotype showed up just a few times. The CDR3 loop reads CSARALFTGELFF. The CDR3 DNA reads as TGCAGTGCTAGAGCCCTATTCACCGGGGAGCTGTTTTTT. The gene calls are TRBV20-1 and TRBJ2-2; D is uncertain. This CDR3 has 13 amino acids. The V end was cut by 1 base, the J end by 4 bases, with 7 bases between. Germline CDR1 DFQATT, CDR2 SNEGSKA (reference sequence).

This clonotype showed up many times. The chain links TRBV12-3 or TRBV12-4 to TRBJ2-1, with TRBD2 matching 12 bases. The length of the CDR3 is 17 residues. V shed 2 bases, J shed 3 bases, and the junction held 5 bases outside the gene matches. CDR3 loop: CASSLLASGRGYNEQFF. The CDR3 bases are TGTGCCAGCAGTTTATTGGCTAGCGGGAGGGGCTACAATGAGCAGTTCTTC.

This clonotype has at least ten counts. This chain links TRBV11-1 with TRBJ2-7; D unclear. CDR1 is SGHAT and CDR2 is FQDESV in the germline V gene (reference sequence). Trimming pared 1 base from V and 4 bases from J, leaving 8 bases between. The CDR3 runs to 13 residues. The CDR3 protein is CASSLERQYEQYF. Written as DNA, the CDR3 is TGTGCCAGCAGCTTAGAACGCCAATACGAGCAGTACTTC.

This clonotype came up a few times. The chain uses TRBV5-6 and TRBJ2-3, with a possible D match to TRBD2 (5 bases). Germline V gives CDR1 SGHDT, CDR2 YYEEEE. The CDR3 consists of 17 residues. With 1 base removed from V and 3 bases from J, the gap between germline ends came to 18 bases. The CDR3 spells CASSLFSVLRGTDTQYF. The CDR3 nucleotides read TGTGCCAGCAGCTTGTTTAGCGTCCTTCGCGGGACAGATACGCAGTATTTT.

This clonotype appeared many times. The chain employs TRBV4-3 and TRBJ2-2; 8 nucleotides agree with TRBD2. V dropped 5 bases and J dropped 6; count of bases not matched to a gene: 5. Germline CDR1 LGHNA, CDR2 YSLEER. The CDR3 has 14 amino acids. The CDR3: CASSLAGGSGELFF. In DNA form, the CDR3 reads TGCGCCAGCAGCTTGGCGGGAGGATCCGGGGAGCTGTTTTTT.

With regard to this clonotype: One junction end does not reproduce the germline sequence, and a read error may be involved. The chain has TRBV20-1 and TRBJ2-1, with 11 bases aligning to TRBD2. The germline V gene encodes CDR1 DFQATT and CDR2 SNEGSKA (reference sequence). The CDR3 consists of 18 residues. CDR3 sequence: CCARDVLAGGRSYNEQFF. CDR3 in DNA: TGCTGTGCTAGAGATGTCCTAGCGGGAGGCCGCTCCTACAATGAGCAGTTCTTC.

This chain uses TRBV7-3 with TRBJ2-2; D is unclear. Trimming pared 1 base from V and 2 bases from J, leaving 5 bases between. The CDR3 is 14 amino acids. CDR1 is SGHTA, CDR2 FQGTGA, per germline. The CDR3 bases are TGTGCCAGCAGCTTAATGGGCAACACCGGGGAGCTGTTTTTT. It is translated as CASSLMGNTGELFF.

This clonotype was picked up a small number of times. DNA of the CDR3: TGCAGTGCCGCCCGTGGCCTAGGCTACGAGCAGTACTTC. Translation: CSAARGLGYEQYF. The chain combines TRBV20-1 with TRBJ2-7; no clear D gene. The germline CDR1 and CDR2 sequences are DFQATT and SNEGSKA (reference sequence). The CDR3 spans 13 residues. Trimming took off 6 bases at V and 3 bases at J, with 15 bases between the two ends.

The sample holds a few counts of this clonotype. This chain links TRBV12-3 or TRBV12-4 with TRBJ2-2, with a tentative D call TRBD1 (6 bases). CDR3 length equals 15 residues. Trimming left V 6 bases short and J 3 bases short, with 14 bases between. The CDR3 region has the DNA TGTGCCAGCAGGCTGGCAGGGGCATACACCGGGGAGCTGTTTTTT. Residues: CASRLAGAYTGELFF.

In the case of this clonotype: Being one base from a much bigger clone, this may be a read error. This chain uses TRBV13 with TRBJ2-7; 7 positions agree with TRBD1. The germline V gene encodes CDR1 PRHDT and CDR2 FYEKMQ (reference sequence). CDR3 length: 17 amino acids. CDR3 amino acids: CACSPPPWTGGIYEQYF. As DNA, the CDR3 is TGTGCCTGCAGTCCCCCCCCGTGGACAGGAGGAATCTACGAGCAGTACTTC.

For this clonotype: One junction end disagrees with the germline gene, perhaps due to a read error. This chain links TRBV29-1 with TRBJ2-2; 10 nucleotides line up with TRBD1. Per the germline V gene, CDR1 is SQVTM and CDR2 is ANQGSEA. The CDR3 is 14 residues long. CDR3 sequence reads: CSARQGANSGELFF. Here the CDR3 DNA reads TGCAGCGCCAGACAGGGGGCGAACTCCGGGGAGCTGTTTTTT.

In this sample, this clonotype turned up a few times. J is TRBJ2-5 and V is TRBV15; the D is unclear. This CDR3 has 15 residues. The germline gives CDR1 LNHNV, CDR2 YYDKDF (reference sequence). V was cut by 1 base and J by 0 bases, with 9 bases left in between. The CDR3 loop is CATSRVPSYQETQYF. The DNA of the CDR3 is TGTGCCACCAGCAGAGTTCCCTCGTACCAAGAGACCCAGTACTTC.

This clonotype appeared many times. V gene TRBV7-9 combines with J gene TRBJ2-5; TRBD2 agrees at 8 bases. This CDR3 comprises 14 residues. Trimming removed 5 bases from V and 5 bases from J; junction bases left unmatched: 7. Germline CDR1 reads SEHNR; CDR2 reads FQNEAQ (reference sequence). The CDR3 spells CASSPSGSGETQYF. The CDR3 nucleotides are TGTGCCAGCAGCCCGAGCGGGAGCGGCGAGACCCAGTACTTC.

Many counts were recorded for this clonotype. The chain has TRBV12-3 or TRBV12-4 and TRBJ2-5, with D possibly being TRBD1 (6 bases). There are 14 residues in the CDR3. V was cut by 5 bases and J by 5 bases, with 15 bases left in between. In DNA, the CDR3 is TGTGCCAGCAGTCCCGCAGGGGCTCGGGAGACCCAGTACTTC. Translating gives CASSPAGARETQYF.

This clonotype was recorded at least ten times. V and J are TRBV20-1 and TRBJ2-7; D assignment may be TRBD1 or TRBD2 (5 bases each). The germline gives CDR1 DFQATT, CDR2 SNEGSKA (reference sequence). V lost 2 bases and J lost 6, with 23 bases in between. The CDR3 spans 16 residues. The CDR3, as DNA: TGCAGTGCTAGACCCACCACCGGTCTCACTAGGGGCGAGCAGTACTTC. Protein product: CSARPTTGLTRGEQYF.